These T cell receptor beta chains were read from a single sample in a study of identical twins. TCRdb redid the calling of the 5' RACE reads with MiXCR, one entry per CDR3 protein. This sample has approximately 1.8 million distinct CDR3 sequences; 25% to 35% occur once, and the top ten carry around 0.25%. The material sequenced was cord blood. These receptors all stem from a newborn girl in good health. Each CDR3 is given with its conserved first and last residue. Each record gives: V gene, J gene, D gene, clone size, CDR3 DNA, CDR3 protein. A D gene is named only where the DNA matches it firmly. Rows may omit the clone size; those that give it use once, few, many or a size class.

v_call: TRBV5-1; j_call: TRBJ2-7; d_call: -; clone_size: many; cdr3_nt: TGCGCCAGCAGCTTCGCGACAGGCTCCTACGAGCAGTACTTC; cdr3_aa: CASSFATGSYEQYF
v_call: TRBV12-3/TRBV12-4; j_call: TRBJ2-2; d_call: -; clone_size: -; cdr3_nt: TGTGCCAGCAGTTCCGGACTGACCGGGGAGCTGTTTTTT; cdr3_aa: CASSSGLTGELFF
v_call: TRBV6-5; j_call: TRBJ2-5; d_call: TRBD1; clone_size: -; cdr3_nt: TGTGCCAGCAGTTACGACAGGGGGCGAAGCAATGAGCAGTACTTC; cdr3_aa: CASSYDRGRSNEQYF
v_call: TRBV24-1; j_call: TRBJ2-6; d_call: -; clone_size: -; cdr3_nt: TGTGCCACCAGTGACGCCGAAGCCCCACTCTCTGGGGCCAACGTCCTGACTTTC; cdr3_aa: CATSDAEAPLSGANVLTF
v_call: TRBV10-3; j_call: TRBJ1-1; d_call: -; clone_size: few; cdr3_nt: TGTGCCATCGGGGGCAGGGCCACTGAAGCTTTCTTT; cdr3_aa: CAIGGRATEAFF
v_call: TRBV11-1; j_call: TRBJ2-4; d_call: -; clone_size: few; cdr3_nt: TGTGCCAGCAGCTTAGAAAGAACTGCTCTAGCCAAAAACATTCAGTACTTC; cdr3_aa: CASSLERTALAKNIQYF
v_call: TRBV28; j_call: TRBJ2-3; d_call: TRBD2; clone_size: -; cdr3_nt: TGTGCCAGCAGACTATTAGCGGGGTCCGTTACTTATACGCAGTATTTT; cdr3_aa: CASRLLAGSVTYTQYF
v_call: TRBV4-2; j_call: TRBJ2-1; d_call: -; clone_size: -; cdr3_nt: TGTGCCAGCAGCCAAGATGCAAGACCCGACAATGAGCAGTTCTTC; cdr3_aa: CASSQDARPDNEQFF
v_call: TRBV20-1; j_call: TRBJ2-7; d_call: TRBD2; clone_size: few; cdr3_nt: TGCAGTGCTAGGAGAGGGAGGCTAGCGGGGGGGCAGGACGAGCAGTACTTC; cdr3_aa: CSARRGRLAGGQDEQYF
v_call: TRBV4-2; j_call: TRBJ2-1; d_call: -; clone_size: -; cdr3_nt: TGTGCCAGCAGCCAAGATGGACGGCAGGGTAGGGTTGAGCAGTTCTTC; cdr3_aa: CASSQDGRQGRVEQFF
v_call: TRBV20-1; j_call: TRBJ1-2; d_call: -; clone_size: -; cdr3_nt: TGCAGTGCTAGCTTTCGGTTAAACTATGGCTACACCTTC; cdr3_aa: CSASFRLNYGYTF
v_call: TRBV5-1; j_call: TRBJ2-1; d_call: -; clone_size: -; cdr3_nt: TGCGCCAGCAGCTTGGCCGGGGGACTCAAACGAGGGAATGAGCAGTTCTTC; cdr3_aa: CASSLAGGLKRGNEQFF
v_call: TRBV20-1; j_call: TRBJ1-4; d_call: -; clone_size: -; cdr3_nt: TGCAGTGCTAGTGGGAGGCCTAATGAAAAACTGTTTTTT; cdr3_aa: CSASGRPNEKLFF
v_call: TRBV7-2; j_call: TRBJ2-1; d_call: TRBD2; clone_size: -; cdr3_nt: TGTGCCAGCAGTTTGCGACTAGCGGGAGGAATTCGCGAGCAGTTCTTC; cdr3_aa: CASSLRLAGGIREQFF
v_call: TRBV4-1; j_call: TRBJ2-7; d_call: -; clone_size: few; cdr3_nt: TGCGCCAGCAGCCAAGTCCAGGTTCTCGGCGAGCAGTACTTC; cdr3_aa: CASSQVQVLGEQYF
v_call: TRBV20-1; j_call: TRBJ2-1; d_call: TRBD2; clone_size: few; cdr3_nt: TGCAGCGTAGCGGGGGGGTATGAGCAGTTCTTC; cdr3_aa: CSVAGGYEQFF
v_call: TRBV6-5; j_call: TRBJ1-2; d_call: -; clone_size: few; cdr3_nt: TGTGCCAGCAGTTACGGGGACCTGTCGGGCTACACCTTC; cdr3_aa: CASSYGDLSGYTF
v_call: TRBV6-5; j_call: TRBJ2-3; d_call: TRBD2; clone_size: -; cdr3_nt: TGTGCCAGCAGTTACCGAGAGGGACAGGGTATTAGCGGGAGGGCCACAGATACGCAGTATTTT; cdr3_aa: CASSYREGQGISGRATDTQYF
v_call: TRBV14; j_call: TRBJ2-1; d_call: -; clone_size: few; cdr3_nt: TGTGCCAGCCCTACGGTGGGCGACCACAATGAGCAGTTCTTC; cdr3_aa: CASPTVGDHNEQFF
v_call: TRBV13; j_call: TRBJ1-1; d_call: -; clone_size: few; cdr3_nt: TGTGCCAGCAGCTTCAGGGTAATGTACACTGAAGCTTTCTTT; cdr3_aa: CASSFRVMYTEAFF
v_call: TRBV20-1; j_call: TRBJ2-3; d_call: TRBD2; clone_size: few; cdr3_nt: TGCAGTGCTCTCGAGCGGGGGCGCGGCCCAGATACGCAGTATTTT; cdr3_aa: CSALERGRGPDTQYF
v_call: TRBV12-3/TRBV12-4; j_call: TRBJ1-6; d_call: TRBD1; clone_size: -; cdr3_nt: TGTGCCAGCAGACGAGGACAGGCCTATAATTCACCCCTCCACTTT; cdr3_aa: CASRRGQAYNSPLHF
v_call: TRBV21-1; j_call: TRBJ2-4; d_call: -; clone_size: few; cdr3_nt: TGTGCCAGCAGGGAGGCGGGGACAGGGGGCTTAGCCAAAAACATTCAGTACTTC; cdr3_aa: CASREAGTGGLAKNIQYF
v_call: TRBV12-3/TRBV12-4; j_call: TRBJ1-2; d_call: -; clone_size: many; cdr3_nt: TGTGCCAGCAGTAGGACTAACTATGGCTACACCTTC; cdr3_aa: CASSRTNYGYTF
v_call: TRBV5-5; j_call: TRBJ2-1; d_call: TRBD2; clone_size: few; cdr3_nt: TGTGCCAGCAGCCTGCCCCCAGCGGGGGTGTGGAATGAGCAGTTCTTC; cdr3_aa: CASSLPPAGVWNEQFF
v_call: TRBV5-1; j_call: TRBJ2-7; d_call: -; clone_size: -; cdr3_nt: TGCGCCAGCAGCTTGCCCTCAGGGGTTCAGGACGAGCAGTACTTC; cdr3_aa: CASSLPSGVQDEQYF
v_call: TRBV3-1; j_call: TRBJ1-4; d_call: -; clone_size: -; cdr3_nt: TGTGCCAGCAGCTTACAGAGGGGCAATGAAAAACTGTTTTTT; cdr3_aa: CASSLQRGNEKLFF
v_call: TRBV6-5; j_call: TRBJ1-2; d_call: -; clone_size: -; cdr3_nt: TGTGCCAGCAGTTACTTGACGATGGGGAACTATGGCTACACCTTC; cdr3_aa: CASSYLTMGNYGYTF
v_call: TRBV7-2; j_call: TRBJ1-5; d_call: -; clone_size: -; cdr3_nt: TGTGCCAGCAGCTTAATTGCGGGTCAGCCCCAGCATTTT; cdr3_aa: CASSLIAGQPQHF
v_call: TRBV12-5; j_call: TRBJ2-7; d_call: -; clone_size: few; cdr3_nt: TGTGCTAGTGGTCCCTACGTGGGCGGAGAAGCCAGCTACGAGCAGTACTTC; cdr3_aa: CASGPYVGGEASYEQYF
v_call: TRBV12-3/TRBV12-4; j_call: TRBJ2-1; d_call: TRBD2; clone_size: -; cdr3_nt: TGTGCCAGCAGTCAACCCGGGACTAGCGGGGGCCGTTACTACAATGAGCAGTTCTTC; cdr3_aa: CASSQPGTSGGRYYNEQFF
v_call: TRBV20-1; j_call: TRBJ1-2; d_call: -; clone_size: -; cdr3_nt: TGCAGTGCTAGTCTGGCAGCTGGCTATGGCTACACCTTC; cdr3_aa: CSASLAAGYGYTF
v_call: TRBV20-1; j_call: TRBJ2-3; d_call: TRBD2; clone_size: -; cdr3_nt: TGCAGTGCTATCGCGGGACTAGCAGTGGATACGCAGTATTTT; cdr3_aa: CSAIAGLAVDTQYF